The T cell receptor beta chain under discussion was sequenced for a study of T cell clonality in common variable immunodeficiency. Using immunoSEQ multiplex PCR, the repertoire was profiled, and TCRdb retains in-frame clones only, with some absent. This table holds around 32,000 clones with no singletons; the top ten claim under 5%. Overall study results and limits: CVID subjects showed higher TCRbeta clonality than healthy controls. In common variable immunodeficiency, TCR beta chains reportedly carried fewer deletions and N-nucleotide insertions. Shared TCRbeta clones were fewer between CVID subjects than controls.

Ten or more counts support this clone. Its specificity is unknown. The read terminates 3 residues ahead of where the CDR3 ends, so the germline J gene completes it. Both groups were predominantly of Caucasian heritage. CDR3 length: 14 residues. Germline V gene lookup returns CDR1 DFQATT and CDR2 SNEGSKA (reference sequence). Trimming removed 6 bases at V and 1 base at J, with 13 bases between. Sequenced: peripheral blood mononuclear cells. The TCR originated in a person aged 18 to 70 in good health. The rearrangement uses TRBV20-1 and TRBJ2-1, with a weak D call TRBD2 (6 bases). This chain's CDR3 is CSAPPSGSYNEQFF. Incomplete CDR3 DNA: TGCAGTGCACCCCCCAGCGGGTCCTACAATGAG.